This TCR beta chain was sequenced for a study of blood T cell repertoires in COVID-19. Study details: Donors in the United States, Italy and Spain gave samples during acute or convalescent COVID-19. T cells, B-cell-depleted T cells, or PBMCs supplied cDNA or gDNA.

Germline CDR1 reads MNHEY; CDR2 reads SVGEGT. The CDR3 length is 14 residues. V lost 5 bases and J 2 bases, leaving 13 bases between the germline ends. Assay used: immunoSEQ multiplex PCR; TCRdb lists only in-frame clones, some missing. The sample contains 150,000 to 200,000 clones, 75% to 85% of which appear only once. Sequencing input: peripheral blood. The chain recombines TRBV6-2 or TRBV6-3 with TRBJ2-7; D is undetermined. The receptor's source is a human donor in a cohort sampled during active COVID-19. CDR3: CASSGGRRPYEQYF. CDR3 DNA sequence: TGTGCCAGCAGTGGTGGAAGGAGACCCTACGAGCAGTACTTC.